This T cell receptor beta chain was observed in a study of identical twins listed by TCRdb under 2016. Background on the whole study: TCR alpha and beta repertoires from monozygotic twins, unrelated adults of various ages and cord blood were deep-sequenced to test whether fetal clonotypes persist. Replicate twin experiments were performed at different times using different library preparation protocols to rule out contamination. Findings and caveats that apply to the study as a whole: In monozygotic twins, recombination models systematically underestimated out-of-frame TCR alpha sharing, but the models matched the sharing seen between unrelated individuals. A weaker excess of twin sharing was found in beta out-of-frame sequences because the signal-to-noise ratio was lowered by fewer shared sequences. Invariant T cells such as MAIT and iNKT could partly confound zero-insertion analyses, although diverse VJ usage argued against such confounding for most clonotypes. Out-of-frame TCR alpha sequences shared between twins showed an excess of low generation-probability sequences compared with coincidental sharing between unrelated individuals. Because the same donors could not be followed over many years, the conclusions depended on cross-sectional statistical analysis. Abundant cord blood beta clonotypes carried fewer insertions; young adult naive repertoires showed a weaker similar trend, while memory repertoires showed none.

Libraries were prepared through 5' RACE. The instrument given in TCRdb is Illumina HiSeq 2000. A universal primer binding site was added through template switching, and the final cDNA carried a unique molecular identifier so that TCR cDNA molecules could be counted accurately. Specific primers in the conserved constant-segment region were used to synthesize first-strand cDNA for the TCR alpha and beta chains. To control for contamination, every cDNA library carried two barcodes: a SMART-Mk sample barcode plus Illumina barcodes. TruSeq adapter sequences and Illumina sample barcodes were added in two successive PCR steps. The Illumina HiSeq platform was used with custom primers to sequence TCR alpha and beta cDNA libraries. Per the original workflow: Unique molecular identifiers were extracted from raw reads with MiGEC, and CDR3 positions were determined with MiXCR. For each individual, recombination models were inferred using an EM algorithm with the repgenHMM and IGoR tools. The analysis of shared clonotypes was done with the tcR package in R, with sharing normalized by the product of cloneset sizes. To study raw recombination without the effects of thymic and clonal selection, out-of-frame nonproductive sequences were analyzed. TCRdb reworked the public reads: Q25 trimming with fastp, MiXCR clone assembly, productive beta chains retained. Rows are unified per CDR3 protein, each entry keeping the most common DNA and genes. The V and J calls were determined by TCRdb, not by the authors. The sample table shows around 140,000 distinct CDR3 sequences, and roughly 3.2% are seen once. The ten largest clones capture around 8.1% of the sample.

This clonotype was picked up many times. Its target antigen remains unknown. No base qualities exist here, and no much larger clone lies one base off it. The cysteine opens and the phenylalanine closes a CDR3 of 14 amino acids. Only the CDR3 part of the read is kept: 42 bases, read in frame from the first base. The junction shows trimming of 8 bases on V and 4 bases on J, and the gene matches do not reach 9 bases of it. Every donor was a healthy Caucasian. Miltenyi CD45RO+ enrichment and human naive T-cell isolation kits were used to isolate memory (CD45RO+) and naive T cells from PBMC. The sequence derives from a man aged 18-30 years in good health. This receptor chain uses TRBV12-3 or TRBV12-4 and TRBJ2-3; 7 bases in the middle match TRBD2. The specimen was memory T cells sorted from blood. The intended sense of this specimen's cell subset or site label: CD45RO+ enriched T cells. The DNA sequence reads TGTGCCAGCGCGGGAGCGATGTCAGCAGATACGCAGTATTTT. Translated, this gives CASAGAMSADTQYF.